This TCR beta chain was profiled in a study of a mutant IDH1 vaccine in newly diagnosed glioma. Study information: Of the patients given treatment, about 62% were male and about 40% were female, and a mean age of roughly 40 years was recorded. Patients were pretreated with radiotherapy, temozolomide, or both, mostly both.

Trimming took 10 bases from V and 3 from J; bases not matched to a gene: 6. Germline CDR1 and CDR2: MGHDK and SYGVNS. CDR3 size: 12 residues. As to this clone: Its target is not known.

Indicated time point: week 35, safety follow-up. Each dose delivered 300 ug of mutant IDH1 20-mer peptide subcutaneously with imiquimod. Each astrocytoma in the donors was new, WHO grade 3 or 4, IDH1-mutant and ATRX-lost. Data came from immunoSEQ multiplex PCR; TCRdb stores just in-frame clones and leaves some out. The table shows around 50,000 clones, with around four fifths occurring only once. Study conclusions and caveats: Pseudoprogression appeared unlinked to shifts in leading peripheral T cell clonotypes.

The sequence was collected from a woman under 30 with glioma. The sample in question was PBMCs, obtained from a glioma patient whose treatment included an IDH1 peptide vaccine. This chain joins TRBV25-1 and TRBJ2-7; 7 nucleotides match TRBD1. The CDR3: CATTGVFYEQYF. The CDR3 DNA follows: TGTGCCACTACAGGGGTCTTCTACGAGCAGTACTTC.